This TCR beta chain derives from a study of cytomegalovirus exposure and HLA in healthy donors. Study results and caveats: In a later analysis, TCR association rates varied by HLA locus: DRB1 most, HLA-C fewest. Later, an analysis found that common viral pathogens appeared to be linked with several of the most significant clusters. TCR beta sequences reportedly predicted the HLA-A and HLA-B alleles of most subjects accurately. Per a later analysis, roughly 17,000 TCR beta sequences showed association with HLA alleles at 0.05 false discovery rate.

This clone was counted a few times. Antigen unknown. The CDR3 is 13 residues long. Germline CDR1 and CDR2: LGHNT and FRNRAP. V lost 6 bases and J lost 6, with 12 bases in between. The PCR was carried out with 60 Vbeta primers and 13 Jbeta primers. Profiled with immunoSEQ multiplex PCR; TCRdb holds only in-frame clones, not every one. The sample carries 150,000 to 200,000 clones, about three quarters recorded once. The receptor was isolated from a man younger than 35 in good health and CMV-seropositive. The sample consisted of PBMCs. The rearrangement uses TRBV12-5 and TRBJ2-1, with D possibly TRBD2 on 6 matching bases. CDR3 sequence (DNA): TGTGCTAGTGGGGTAGCGGAGGTCAATGAGCAGTTCTTC. It yields the protein CASGVAEVNEQFF.